These T cell receptor beta chains were read from a single sample in a study of OX40 agonist ivuxolimab in advanced cancers. Clones were read by immunoSEQ multiplex PCR, and TCRdb kept only the in-frame ones, dropping some. Of some 19,000 clones in the sample, approximately 87% are singletons; the top ten hold about 32%. This specimen consisted of CD4+ or CD8+ T cells sorted from blood, obtained in a trial of the OX40 agonist ivuxolimab. The origin of the receptors is an adult with an advanced solid tumor such as melanoma, head and neck, liver or kidney cancer. The CDR3 runs from the conserved cysteine through the conserved F or W. Each record gives: J gene, V gene, clone size, D gene, CDR3 protein, CDR3 DNA. D genes are given only for firm matches. Clone size is given for some rows only: seen once, a few or many times, or a class if the clone is expanded.

J gene: TRBJ1-4
V gene: TRBV28
clone size: -
D gene: -
CDR3 protein: CASSFHNFATNEKLFF
CDR3 DNA: TGTGCCAGCAGTTTTCACAATTTTGCAACTAATGAAAAACTGTTTTTT

J gene: TRBJ2-2
V gene: TRBV4-2
clone size: -
D gene: -
CDR3 protein: CASSQEVNANTGELFF
CDR3 DNA: TGTGCCAGCAGCCAAGAAGTAAACGCGAACACCGGGGAGCTGTTTTTT

J gene: TRBJ2-7
V gene: TRBV7-3
clone size: -
D gene: TRBD2
CDR3 protein: CASSVLAGGSYEQYF
CDR3 DNA: TGTGCCAGCAGCGTTCTAGCGGGAGGCTCCTACGAGCAGTACTTC

J gene: TRBJ2-7
V gene: TRBV27
clone size: -
D gene: -
CDR3 protein: CASSWATDYEQYF
CDR3 DNA: TGTGCCAGCAGTTGGGCCACAGACTACGAGCAGTACTTC

J gene: TRBJ2-7
V gene: TRBV7-6
clone size: -
D gene: TRBD2
CDR3 protein: CASSPISGVPYEQYF
CDR3 DNA: TGTGCCAGCAGCCCGATTAGCGGGGTTCCCTACGAGCAGTACTTC

J gene: TRBJ1-5
V gene: TRBV4-3
clone size: few
D gene: -
CDR3 protein: CASSQGQGNQPQHF
CDR3 DNA: TGCGCCAGCAGCCAAGGCCAGGGAAATCAGCCCCAGCATTTT

J gene: TRBJ1-4
V gene: TRBV7-3
clone size: -
D gene: -
CDR3 protein: CASSSKGRPTNEKLFF
CDR3 DNA: TGTGCCAGCAGCTCAAAGGGACGGCCAACTAATGAAAAACTGTTTTTT

J gene: TRBJ2-7
V gene: TRBV7-2
clone size: -
D gene: -
CDR3 protein: CASSLSPSYEQYF
CDR3 DNA: TGTGCCAGCAGCTTATCACCCAGCTACGAGCAGTACTTC

J gene: TRBJ2-1
V gene: TRBV27
clone size: few
D gene: TRBD2
CDR3 protein: CASSKLAGALDEQFF
CDR3 DNA: TGTGCCAGCAGTAAACTAGCGGGAGCCTTGGATGAGCAGTTCTTC

J gene: TRBJ2-7
V gene: TRBV5-6
clone size: few
D gene: -
CDR3 protein: CASSLSGDHREQYF
CDR3 DNA: TGTGCCAGCAGCTTGTCAGGGGACCATAGGGAGCAGTACTTC

J gene: TRBJ2-7
V gene: TRBV4-3
clone size: once
D gene: -
CDR3 protein: CASSLDRSYEQYF
CDR3 DNA: TGCGCCAGCAGCCTCGATAGATCCTACGAGCAGTACTTC

J gene: TRBJ2-1
V gene: TRBV4-2
clone size: -
D gene: TRBD2
CDR3 protein: CASSQGPGLAGAYEQFF
CDR3 DNA: TGTGCCAGCAGCCAAGGACCGGGACTAGCGGGAGCCTATGAGCAGTTCTTC

J gene: TRBJ1-2
V gene: TRBV7-3
clone size: once
D gene: TRBD1
CDR3 protein: CASSEPGQGNGYTF
CDR3 DNA: TGTGCCAGCAGCGAACCGGGACAGGGCAATGGCTACACCTTC

J gene: TRBJ2-7
V gene: TRBV11-1
clone size: -
D gene: TRBD2
CDR3 protein: CASSLDTTSGRREQYF
CDR3 DNA: TGTGCCAGCAGCTTAGATACGACTAGCGGGAGAAGGGAGCAGTACTTC

J gene: TRBJ1-1
V gene: TRBV4-1
clone size: -
D gene: -
CDR3 protein: CASSQVMGEAFF
CDR3 DNA: TGCGCCAGCAGCCAAGTGATGGGTGAAGCTTTCTTT

J gene: TRBJ2-1
V gene: TRBV5-6
clone size: -
D gene: -
CDR3 protein: CASSIGIYNEQFF
CDR3 DNA: TGTGCCAGCAGCATCGGGATTTACAATGAGCAGTTCTTC

J gene: TRBJ2-3
V gene: TRBV28
clone size: -
D gene: TRBD2
CDR3 protein: CASSFGSGSQGDTQYF
CDR3 DNA: TGTGCCAGCAGTTTTGGTAGCGGGAGCCAAGGAGATACGCAGTATTTT

J gene: TRBJ1-2
V gene: TRBV6-5
clone size: -
D gene: TRBD1
CDR3 protein: CASSPSGTGYGYTF
CDR3 DNA: TGTGCCAGCAGTCCTTCCGGGACAGGGTATGGCTACACCTTC

J gene: TRBJ1-5
V gene: TRBV6-6
clone size: -
D gene: -
CDR3 protein: CASSYVDSLNQPQHF
CDR3 DNA: TGTGCCAGCAGTTATGTAGACAGCTTAAATCAGCCCCAGCATTTT

J gene: TRBJ1-4
V gene: TRBV9
clone size: once
D gene: -
CDR3 protein: CASSVGTNNEKLFF
CDR3 DNA: TGTGCCAGCAGCGTCGGGACGAATAATGAAAAACTGTTTTTT

J gene: TRBJ2-3
V gene: TRBV18
clone size: -
D gene: TRBD2
CDR3 protein: CASSRTTSARTDTQYF
CDR3 DNA: TGTGCCAGCTCCCGGACGACTAGCGCCCGCACAGATACGCAGTATTTT

J gene: TRBJ2-7
V gene: TRBV13
clone size: -
D gene: TRBD2
CDR3 protein: CASSSSGYEQYF
CDR3 DNA: TGTGCCAGCAGCTCTAGCGGTTACGAGCAGTACTTC

J gene: TRBJ2-7
V gene: TRBV4-3
clone size: -
D gene: -
CDR3 protein: CASSQGGGLGYEQYF
CDR3 DNA: TGCGCCAGCAGCCAGGGTGGGGGGTTAGGTTACGAGCAGTACTTC

J gene: TRBJ2-1
V gene: TRBV5-5
clone size: -
D gene: -
CDR3 protein: CASTVAVMNEQFF
CDR3 DNA: TGTGCCAGCACGGTAGCTGTGATGAATGAGCAGTTCTTC

J gene: TRBJ1-1
V gene: TRBV2
clone size: -
D gene: -
CDR3 protein: CASRAGVTEAFF
CDR3 DNA: TGTGCCAGCAGAGCAGGGGTCACTGAAGCTTTCTTT

J gene: TRBJ2-1
V gene: TRBV6-5
clone size: -
D gene: -
CDR3 protein: CASSFSRDQRGEQFF
CDR3 DNA: TGTGCCAGCAGTTTTTCCCGGGACCAAAGAGGGGAGCAGTTCTTC

J gene: TRBJ2-1
V gene: TRBV4-3
clone size: -
D gene: -
CDR3 protein: CASSQEQDGSSYNEQFF
CDR3 DNA: TGCGCCAGCAGCCAAGAACAGGACGGGAGCTCCTACAATGAGCAGTTCTTC

J gene: TRBJ1-1
V gene: TRBV19
clone size: few
D gene: -
CDR3 protein: CATEDGISEAFF
CDR3 DNA: TGTGCCACAGAGGACGGGATTTCTGAAGCTTTCTTT

J gene: TRBJ2-1
V gene: TRBV9
clone size: once
D gene: -
CDR3 protein: CASSAPGKVEQFF
CDR3 DNA: TGTGCCAGCAGCGCTCCCGGGAAGGTTGAGCAGTTCTTC

J gene: TRBJ2-1
V gene: TRBV7-2
clone size: -
D gene: -
CDR3 protein: CASSLDQGQGNEQFF
CDR3 DNA: TGTGCCAGCAGCCTGGATCAGGGGCAAGGCAATGAGCAGTTCTTC

J gene: TRBJ2-1
V gene: TRBV19
clone size: -
D gene: -
CDR3 protein: CASDNGASDEQFF
CDR3 DNA: TGTGCCAGCGATAACGGGGCGTCCGATGAGCAGTTCTTC

J gene: TRBJ2-3
V gene: TRBV12-2
clone size: -
D gene: -
CDR3 protein: CASRLIHRADTQYF
CDR3 DNA: TGTGCAAGTCGTCTGATCCACAGGGCAGATACGCAGTATTTT

J gene: TRBJ2-7
V gene: TRBV7-3
clone size: -
D gene: -
CDR3 protein: CASSQGAGAGGEQYF
CDR3 DNA: TGTGCCAGCAGCCAAGGGGCGGGGGCCGGGGGCGAGCAGTACTTC

J gene: TRBJ2-7
V gene: TRBV2
clone size: once
D gene: TRBD1
CDR3 protein: CASKGTGGYEQYF
CDR3 DNA: TGTGCCAGCAAAGGGACAGGGGGCTACGAGCAGTACTTC